These 19 T cell receptor beta chains were sequenced from one sample in a study of CD8 T cells in Susac syndrome. The RNA input was about 0.5 to 1 ug, and it was reverse transcribed with random hexamers. TCRdb re-analysed the immunoSEQ multiplex PCR reads in MiXCR, keeping a single row per CDR3 protein. Found here are around 170,000 distinct CDR3 sequences, about 90% of them singletons; the top ten hold 0.065% to 0.085%. The material sequenced was CD4+ T cells from PBMCs. These receptors came from a human donor in good health.

The CDR3 is CASSPRDSARETQYF. CDR3 DNA sequence: TGTGCCAGCAGCCCACGGGACTCCGCGCGAGAGACCCAGTACTTC. The chain employs TRBV3-1 and TRBJ2-5, with a weak D call TRBD2 (6 bases). Germline V CDR1 and CDR2: LGHDT, YNNKEL (reference sequence). This CDR3 region has 15 residues. Between the trimmed V and J ends, which lost 4 bases and 4 bases, there was a span of 16 bases.

Details on this clonotype: Its ends do not fully match the called genes, so a read error is possible. The chain couples TRBV7-7 to TRBJ2-1; TRBD2 matches at 8 bases. The CDR3 runs to 15 residues. Germline V gives CDR1 SSHAT, CDR2 FNYEAQ (reference sequence). The CDR3 here is CASSLGREAYNEQFF. In DNA, the CDR3 is TGTGCTAGCAGCTTAGGGCGGGAGGCATACAATGAGCAGTTCTTC.

The chain links TRBV2 to TRBJ1-4, with D possibly being TRBD1 (5 bases). This CDR3 comprises 11 residues. The V gene lost 8 bases and the J gene lost 6 bases, with 7 bases spanning the gap. CDR1 is SNHLY, CDR2 FYNNEI, per germline. CDR3 DNA sequence: TGTGCCAGCCGGGGGTATGAAAAACTGTTTTTT. It codes for CASRGYEKLFF.

V is TRBV30 and J is TRBJ1-1; 8 nucleotides match TRBD1. Germline CDR1 reads GTSNPN; CDR2 reads SVGIG (reference sequence). Unmatched junction bases numbered 10, after V lost 0 bases and J lost 7 bases. The CDR3 runs to 15 residues. The CDR3 spells CAWSVLYRGSLEAFF. The CDR3 nucleotides are TGTGCCTGGAGTGTACTGTACAGGGGGAGCCTTGAAGCTTTCTTT.

The J gene is TRBJ2-7, the V gene TRBV9, with TRBD2 identical over 7 bases. The germline gives CDR1 SGDLS, CDR2 YYNGEE. Unmatched junction bases numbered 3, after V lost 0 bases and J lost 0 bases. There are 15 residues in the CDR3. The chain's CDR3 is CASSVAGGSSYEQYF. DNA of the CDR3: TGTGCCAGCAGCGTAGCCGGGGGGAGCTCCTACGAGCAGTACTTC.

V gene TRBV6-2 or TRBV6-3 combines with J gene TRBJ1-2, with 7 bases identical to TRBD1. The germline V gene encodes CDR1 MNHEY and CDR2 SVGEGT. The V segment lost 5 bases and the J segment 8 bases; nucleotides outside the gene matches: 5. This CDR3 region has 12 residues. The CDR3 here is CASSPGTDGYTF. The CDR3 DNA is TGTGCCAGCAGTCCGGGGACAGACGGCTACACCTTC.

This rearrangement joins TRBV5-1 to TRBJ2-3; D gene unclear. CDR3 length: 13 amino acids. V gave up 6 bases and J gave up 1 base, with 9 bases separating them. CDR1 and CDR2 (germline): SGHRS, YFSETQ. Here the CDR3 reads CASNLGGTDTQYF. DNA for the CDR3: TGCGCCAGCAATCTAGGTGGCACAGATACGCAGTATTTT.

The genes are TRBV7-3 and TRBJ2-2; perhaps TRBD1 as D (6 bases). Germline assignment: CDR1 SGHTA and CDR2 FQGTGA. V was pared by 4 bases and J by 0 bases, with 15 bases between. The CDR3 runs to 17 residues. The CDR3 region is CASSSFGGTSNTGELFF. In DNA, the CDR3 is TGTGCCAGCAGCTCGTTTGGGGGCACCTCGAACACCGGGGAGCTGTTTTTT. The full variable domain, rest sourced from reference TRBV7-3 and TRBJ2-2, is GAGVSQTPSNKVTEKGKYVELRCDPISGHTALYWYRQSLGQGPEFLIYFQGTGAADDSGLPNDRFFAVRPEGSVSTLKIQRTERGDSAVYLCASSSFGGTSNTGELFFGEGSRLTVL.

The V and J genes are TRBV30 and TRBJ1-1; no clear D gene. The CDR3 runs 13 residues. Looked up from germline, CDR1 is GTSNPN and CDR2 is SVGIG (reference sequence). With 3 bases removed from V and 7 bases from J, the gap between germline ends came to 15 bases. In DNA, the CDR3 is TGTGCCTGGAGCTCTCAAGGGTTGGGTGAAGCTTTCTTT. This codes for CAWSSQGLGEAFF.

V usage is TRBV5-1 and J usage is TRBJ1-1; TRBD1 agrees at 9 bases. The CDR3 contains 15 residues. V lost 0 bases, J lost 6 bases, and 6 bases stayed unmatched. Germline V gene sequence: CDR1 SGHRS, CDR2 YFSETQ. This CDR3 reads CASSLEGQGYPEAFF. CDR3 in DNA: TGCGCCAGCAGCTTGGAGGGACAGGGATATCCTGAAGCTTTCTTT. The variable domain in full, with the rest retrieved from reference TRBV5-1 and TRBJ1-1, is KAGVTQTPRYLIKTRGQQVTLSCSPISGHRSVSWYQQTPGQGLQFLFEYFSETQRNKGNFPGRFSGRQFSNSRSEMNVSTLELGDSALYLCASSLEGQGYPEAFFGQGTRLTVV.

The V call is TRBV25-1, the J call TRBJ2-3; the D gene is possibly TRBD1 (5 bases). The CDR3 length is 16 residues. Trimming removed 3 bases at V and 0 bases at J, with 13 bases between. Per germline, CDR1 MGHDK and CDR2 SYGVNS. In DNA form, the CDR3 reads TGTGCCAGCAGTGACGATGGGGCAGAGAGCACAGATACGCAGTATTTT. Protein: CASSDDGAESTDTQYF. The full variable domain, in which reference TRBV25-1 and TRBJ2-3 provide the parts outside the CDR3, is EADIYQTPRYLVIGTGKKITLECSQTMGHDKMYWYQQDPGMELHLIHYSYGVNSTEKGDLSSESTVSRIRTEHFPLTLESARPSHTSQYLCASSDDGAESTDTQYFGPGTRLTVL.

This chain uses TRBV29-1 with TRBJ1-2, with D possibly being TRBD1 (5 bases). V was trimmed by 5 bases and J by 3 bases, leaving 16 bases between them. The CDR3 extends over 14 amino acids. Germline CDR1 SQVTM, CDR2 ANQGSEA. CDR3 protein: CSVQRWGRDYGYTF. DNA of the CDR3: TGCAGCGTTCAAAGGTGGGGCCGGGACTATGGCTACACCTTC.

The chain joins TRBV4-1 to TRBJ2-1; 8 bases are shared with TRBD2. Germline CDR1 and CDR2: MGHRA and YSYEKL. The J segment lost 1 base and the V segment lost 1 base, leaving 9 bases of the junction unmatched. CDR3 length: 18 residues. The CDR3 region has the DNA TGCGCCAGCAGCCAAGGGTCCGGGACTAGGGGTTCCTACAATGAGCAGTTCTTC. This translates into CASSQGSGTRGSYNEQFF.

The chain links TRBV29-1 to TRBJ1-1; the D is unclear. The CDR3 is 12 amino acids. CDR1 SQVTM and CDR2 ANQGSEA come from the germline V gene. The V and J ends lost 4 bases and 0 bases respectively, with 6 bases between them. CDR3 protein: CSVVPLNTEAFF. For the CDR3, the DNA is TGCAGCGTTGTACCGTTGAACACTGAAGCTTTCTTT.

The rearrangement joins TRBV6-6 to TRBJ2-3; D ambiguous. V lost 7 bases and J 0 bases, leaving 11 bases between the germline ends. The germline V gene has CDR1 MNHNY and CDR2 SVGAGI (reference sequence). This CDR3 comprises 14 residues. The CDR3 coding sequence is TGTGCCAGCATGTACACCGCTAGCACAGATACGCAGTATTTT. It codes for CASMYTASTDTQYF.

This chain connects TRBV5-4 to TRBJ2-6; D gene unclear. This CDR3 comprises 17 residues. The germline V and J ends were trimmed by 6 bases and 0 bases, with 16 bases remaining between them. Germline CDR1 reads SGHNT; CDR2 reads YYREEE (reference sequence). The CDR3 loop reads CASKQSGYSSGANVLTF. The DNA of the CDR3 is TGTGCCAGCAAACAGTCAGGATATAGCTCTGGGGCCAACGTCCTGACTTTC.

This chain connects TRBV7-3 to TRBJ1-2, with D possibly matching TRBD1 (5 bases). V lost 4 bases and J 5 bases, leaving 26 bases between the germline ends. The CDR3 runs to 18 residues. Per the germline V gene, CDR1 is SGHTA and CDR2 is FQGTGA. CDR3 protein: CASSSETAYLSYVYGYTF. The CDR3 DNA reads TGTGCCAGCAGCTCGGAGACAGCTTACCTGTCCTATGTTTATGGCTACACCTTC.

The chain joins TRBV10-3 to TRBJ2-3; 7 bases match TRBD2. Germline V CDR1 and CDR2: ENHRY, SYGVKD. Trimming at V came to 5 bases and at J to 1 base, leaving 6 bases not matched to a gene. The CDR3 is 15 amino acids. The CDR3 protein is CAISSGLGGTDTQYF. CDR3 nucleotides: TGTGCCATCAGTAGCGGACTAGGGGGCACAGATACGCAGTATTTT.

This chain joins TRBV19 and TRBJ1-2; 9 bases map to TRBD1. The CDR3 loop spans 15 amino acids. Germline V gene data show CDR1 as LNHDA and CDR2 as SQIVND (reference sequence). Unmatched junction bases numbered 7, after V lost 4 bases and J lost 4 bases. CDR3 nucleotides: TGTGCCAGTAGTACGGCCGGGACAGGGCCCTATGGCTACACCTTC. Translated, it gives CASSTAGTGPYGYTF.